A single sample gave rise to the 5 T cell receptor beta chains below, sequenced in a study of cytomegalovirus exposure and HLA in healthy donors. The table came from immunoSEQ multiplex PCR; TCRdb's copy has only in-frame clones and leaves some out. The sample consists of 180,000 or so clones, roughly 89% of them appearing once. Sequencing input: PBMCs. The receptors stem from a woman aged 25 to 39 in good health and CMV-seronegative.

V usage is TRBV7-6 and J usage is TRBJ1-2; D might be TRBD1 (6 bases). The germline V and J ends were trimmed by 4 bases and 4 bases, with 19 bases remaining between them. Germline V gene data show CDR1 as SGHVS and CDR2 as FNYEAQ. This CDR3 spans 16 amino acids. CDR3 DNA: TGTGCCAGCAGCTACTATACAGGGACGCTGGGCTATGGCTACACCTTC. Translation: CASSYYTGTLGYGYTF.

The J gene is TRBJ2-7, the V gene TRBV13; 8 nucleotides match TRBD1. The germline CDR1 and CDR2 sequences are PRHDT and FYEKMQ (reference sequence). With 5 bases clipped from V and 6 bases from J, the junction kept 6 bases outside the gene matches. The CDR3 spans 13 residues. The CDR3 DNA sequence: TGTGCCAGCAGCACCCGGACAGGGCTCGAGCAGTACTTC. It translates to CASSTRTGLEQYF.

The gene calls are TRBV10-3 and TRBJ2-7, with D unclear. Trimming cost V 4 bases and J 3 bases, with 10 bases left between them. This CDR3 comprises 13 residues. CDR1 and CDR2 (germline): ENHRY, SYGVKD. This CDR3 is CAISGPTFYEQYF. The CDR3 DNA reads TGTGCCATCAGTGGGCCCACCTTCTACGAGCAGTACTTC.

V and J are TRBV19 and TRBJ2-7; 8 bases line up with TRBD1. The CDR3 has 14 residues. CDR1 is LNHDA, CDR2 SQIVND, per germline (reference sequence). V shed 6 bases and J 3 bases; nucleotides not matched to a gene: 7. The CDR3 region is CASSPGTGYYEQYF. The CDR3 DNA is TGTGCCAGTAGCCCCGGGACAGGCTACTACGAGCAGTACTTC.

The rearrangement joins TRBV13 to TRBJ2-1, with 10 nucleotides matching TRBD2. CDR3 size: 16 residues. Per the germline V gene, CDR1 is PRHDT and CDR2 is FYEKMQ (reference sequence). The ends lost 2 bases at V and 6 bases at J; junction bases unmatched: 7. This chain's CDR3 is CASSLSGGAVVNEQFF. The CDR3 coding sequence is TGTGCCAGCAGCTTAAGCGGGGGGGCCGTTGTCAATGAGCAGTTCTTC.